These 22 T cell receptor beta chains originate from one sample sequenced in a study of blood T cell repertoires in COVID-19. Profiled with immunoSEQ multiplex PCR; TCRdb holds only in-frame clones, not every one. The table records some 230,000 clones, 80% to 90% of them present only once. The material sequenced was peripheral blood. The receptors stem from a man aged 50 to 60 who had recovered from COVID-19.

The chain is built from TRBV2 and TRBJ1-1; D unresolved. This CDR3 is built from 12 residues. V lost 8 bases and J lost 5, with 12 bases in between. CDR1 SNHLY and CDR2 FYNNEI come from the germline V gene. CDR3 in amino acids: CASVRVGTEAFF. CDR3 coding DNA: TGTGCCAGCGTGAGGGTTGGGACTGAAGCTTTCTTT.

The chain joins TRBV6-1 to TRBJ2-6; D remains ambiguous. The germline V gene has CDR1 MNHNS and CDR2 SASEGT. CDR3 length: 18 amino acids. V shed 2 bases and J shed 1 base, with 15 bases lying between them. In DNA form, the CDR3 reads TGTGCCAGCAGTGAACTCAGAATTGCCAGATCTGGGGCCAACGTCCTGACTTTC. The encoded protein is CASSELRIARSGANVLTF.

The table lists this clone with a few counts. V usage is TRBV19 and J usage is TRBJ2-3; 10 positions match TRBD2. Losses at the gene ends were 1 base for V and 10 bases for J; bases not matched to a gene: 11. The CDR3 consists of 16 residues. The germline V gene has CDR1 LNHDA and CDR2 SQIVND (reference sequence). The CDR3 spells CASSIGSGRAGQPQYF. In DNA form, the CDR3 reads TGTGCCAGTAGTATAGGAAGCGGGAGGGCCGGGCAGCCGCAGTATTTT.

The V gene is TRBV6-1, the J gene TRBJ2-1, with a tentative D call TRBD2 (6 bases). CDR3 size: 15 residues. V lost 1 base and J lost 4, with 11 bases in between. Germline values: CDR1 MNHNS, CDR2 SASEGT. DNA for the CDR3: TGTGCCAGCAGTGAAGTGCGGGATCGGTACAATGAGCAGTTCTTC. Its protein product is CASSEVRDRYNEQFF.

This rearrangement joins TRBV18 to TRBJ2-5, with 7 bases matching TRBD1. J gave up 3 bases and V 3 bases, and 7 bases lay outside the gene matches. This CDR3 spans 15 amino acids. The germline gives CDR1 KGHSH, CDR2 LQKENI. The CDR3 region is CASSPYRDSEETQYF. CDR3 nucleotides: TGTGCCAGCTCACCCTACCGGGACAGTGAAGAGACCCAGTACTTC.

The chain employs TRBV3-1 (or the pseudogene TRBV3-2) and TRBJ2-7, with 8 bases aligning to TRBD2. Germline-derived CDR1 and CDR2 are LGHDT and YNNKEL (reference sequence). Unmatched junction bases numbered 6, after V lost 0 bases and J lost 2 bases. This CDR3 is built from 16 residues. The CDR3 region is CASSQDSSGRAYEQYF. In DNA, the CDR3 is TGTGCCAGCAGCCAAGATTCTAGCGGGCGGGCCTACGAGCAGTACTTC.

The chain recombines TRBV18 with TRBJ2-3; D call uncertain. CDR3 length: 16 residues. In germline, CDR1 is KGHSH, CDR2 LQKENI. Deletions cut 0 bases from V and 1 base from J, with 11 bases between. DNA of the CDR3: TGTGCCAGCTCACCACCGAGGCAAGCAGGCACAGATACGCAGTATTTT. Its protein is CASSPPRQAGTDTQYF.

The chain is built from TRBV19 and TRBJ1-5; TRBD1 aligns across 7 bases. The CDR3 has 18 amino acids. Germline V CDR1 and CDR2: LNHDA, SQIVND (reference sequence). Trimming removed 2 bases from V and 4 bases from J; junction bases left unmatched: 14. The CDR3 nucleotides are TGTGCCAGTAGTATAAAGGGCCAAGACAGGGCCTCAAATCAGCCCCAGCATTTT. This encodes CASSIKGQDRASNQPQHF.

The CDR3 sequence: CASSEGGPDTEAFF. DNA of the CDR3: TGTGCCAGCAGTGAAGGAGGCCCGGACACTGAAGCTTTCTTT. V gene TRBV6-1 combines with J gene TRBJ1-1; D is unclear. Germline loops: CDR1 MNHNS, CDR2 SASEGT. The CDR3 loop spans 14 amino acids. With 1 base removed from V and 3 bases from J, the gap between germline ends came to 9 bases.

The chain recombines TRBV15 with TRBJ1-1; D unresolved. CDR1 is LNHNV, CDR2 YYDKDF, per germline (reference sequence). The V end lost 1 base, the J end lost 0 bases, and 15 bases lay between the germline ends. This CDR3 is 17 amino acids long. The CDR3 reads CATSRVKVTKLNTEAFF. CDR3 sequence (DNA): TGTGCCACCAGCAGAGTAAAGGTGACTAAATTGAACACTGAAGCTTTCTTT.

The rearrangement links TRBV28 to TRBJ1-2; TRBD1 matches 10 bases. V lost 6 bases, J lost 4 bases, and 8 bases stayed unmatched. This CDR3 region has 15 residues. CDR1 and CDR2 (germline): MDHEN, SYDVKM. The CDR3 reads CASRIDRGRSYGYTF. In nucleotides, the CDR3 is TGTGCCAGCAGGATCGACAGGGGGCGCAGCTATGGCTACACCTTC.

V is TRBV5-6 and J is TRBJ2-1, with 10 bases aligning to TRBD2. The CDR3 runs to 14 residues. The germline gives CDR1 SGHDT, CDR2 YYEEEE. V lost 4 bases, J lost 4 bases, and 2 bases stayed unmatched. This CDR3 is CASSKGLAYNEQFF. As DNA, the CDR3 is TGTGCCAGCAGCAAGGGACTAGCGTACAATGAGCAGTTCTTC.

V usage is TRBV5-1 and J usage is TRBJ2-1, with TRBD2 matching 9 bases. This CDR3 contains 15 residues. The V gene end was trimmed by 3 bases and the J gene end by 3 bases; junction bases not matched to a gene: 4. The germline V gene has CDR1 SGHRS and CDR2 YFSETQ. CDR3 coding DNA: TGCGCCAGCAGCTCCGGGACTAGCAACTACAATGAGCAGTTCTTC. This sequence encodes CASSSGTSNYNEQFF.

Worth noting for this clone: Different DNA sequences within this sample yield the same CDR3. The rearrangement uses TRBV5-1 and TRBJ2-2, with a weak D call TRBD1 (6 bases). Trimming pared 0 bases from V and 6 bases from J, leaving 12 bases between. Looked up from germline, CDR1 is SGHRS and CDR2 is YFSETQ. This CDR3 has 15 amino acids. CDR3 sequence: CASSLVAGAAGELFF. The CDR3 nucleotides read TGCGCCAGCAGCTTGGTTGCAGGGGCGGCCGGGGAGCTGTTTTTT.

The chain is built from TRBV9 and TRBJ1-2; D might be TRBD1 (5 bases). V lost 8 bases and J lost 0, with 20 bases in between. The CDR3 has 16 amino acids. Germline CDR1 reads SGDLS; CDR2 reads YYNGEE. The CDR3 DNA reads TGTGCCAGTAGGAGGACGAGCGGGACCCCTAACTATGGCTACACCTTC. Protein product: CASRRTSGTPNYGYTF. Full variable domain (remainder filled in from reference TRBV9 and TRBJ1-2): DSGVTQTPKHLITATGQRVTLRCSPRSGDLSVYWYQQSLDQGLQFLIQYYNGEERAKGNILERFSAQQFPDLHSELNLSSLELGDSALYFCASRRTSGTPNYGYTFGSGTRLTVV.

DNA for the CDR3: TGTGCCAGCAGCTTCGGGGGGTCTAATGAAAAACTGTTTTTT. Translating gives CASSFGGSNEKLFF. The chain uses TRBV7-2 and TRBJ1-4; possible D gene TRBD1, 5 bases. The V end was cut by 3 bases, the J end by 3 bases, with 8 bases between. Germline-derived CDR1 and CDR2 are SGHTA and FQGNSA. The CDR3 has 14 residues. Complete variable domain (other parts from reference TRBV7-2 and TRBJ1-4): GAGVSQSPSNKVTEKGKDVELRCDPISGHTALYWYRQSLGQGLEFLIYFQGNSAPDKSGLPSDRFSAERTGGSVSTLTIQRTQQEDSAVYLCASSFGGSNEKLFFGSGTQLSVL.

Only one count was recorded for this clone. The rearrangement joins TRBV7-9 to TRBJ2-3; 7 bases are shared with TRBD1. J was trimmed by 0 bases and V by 5 bases; bases with no gene match: 11. Germline CDR1 reads SEHNR; CDR2 reads FQNEAQ (reference sequence). The CDR3 is 17 residues long. CDR3 region: CASSRRQGPRSTDTQYF. The CDR3 DNA reads as TGTGCCAGCAGCCGACGACAGGGCCCCCGAAGCACAGATACGCAGTATTTT.

This clone appeared once. The chain employs TRBV7-2 and TRBJ1-1, with a weak D call TRBD1 (6 bases). This CDR3 has 15 residues. Germline V lookup: CDR1 SGHTA, CDR2 FQGNSA. Deletions cut 5 bases from V and 4 bases from J, with 17 bases between. In nucleotides, the CDR3 is TGTGCCAGCAGCGGCTGGGGGGGCAGGGGCACTGAAGCTTTCTTT. This translates into CASSGWGGRGTEAFF.

V gene TRBV14 combines with J gene TRBJ1-3; weak D call: TRBD1 (6 bases). The CDR3 spans 15 residues. Germline V lookup: CDR1 SGHDN, CDR2 FVKESK. V shed 5 bases and J shed 0 bases, with 11 bases lying between them. The CDR3 DNA reads as TGTGCCAGCAGCTTCAGGGGTGCCTCTGGAAACACCATATATTTT. Translated, it gives CASSFRGASGNTIYF.

The CDR3 is CASSLVVSTDTQYF. For the CDR3, the DNA is TGTGCCAGCAGCCTCGTCGTTAGCACAGATACGCAGTATTTT. This chain joins TRBV3-1 (or the pseudogene TRBV3-2) and TRBJ2-3, with unresolved D. The CDR3 loop spans 14 amino acids. V lost 4 bases and J 0 bases, leaving 8 bases between the germline ends. Germline-derived CDR1 and CDR2 are LGHDT and YNNKEL (reference sequence).

A note on this clone: At one end, the junction sequence differs from germline, possibly due to a read error. The J gene is TRBJ2-1, the V gene TRBV11-2; 11 positions match TRBD2. Per germline, CDR1 SGHAT and CDR2 FQNNGV. The CDR3 covers 15 residues. CDR3 sequence: CASSLAGGSYNEQFF. The CDR3 region has the DNA TGTGCCAGCAGTTTAGCGGGAGGGTCCTACAATGAGCAGTTCTTC. Variable domain in full (rest from reference TRBV11-2 and TRBJ2-1): EAGVAQSPRYKIIEKRQSVAFWCNPISGHATLYWYQQILGQGPKLLIQFQNNGVVDDSQLPKDRFSAERLKGVDSTLKIQPAKLEDSAVYLCASSLAGGSYNEQFFGPGTRLTVL.

The chain is built from TRBV5-4 and TRBJ2-2, with a weak D call TRBD2 (5 bases). V shed 0 bases and J shed 0 bases, with 9 bases lying between them. Germline CDR1 SGHNT, CDR2 YYREEE (reference sequence). This CDR3 comprises 16 residues. CDR3 nucleotide sequence: TGTGCCAGCAGCTTGGTCGAGGGTGCGAACACCGGGGAGCTGTTTTTT. Translated: CASSLVEGANTGELFF.